This is a list of T cell receptor beta chains from one sample in a study of immune evolution from preneoplasia to lung adenocarcinoma. Produced via immunoSEQ multiplex PCR; TCRdb's table is partial and in-frame only. The sample yields about 26,000 clones, 74% seen once. Input material: FFPE invasive lung adenocarcinoma tissue. The receptors originated from a person between 60 and 70 years old with invasive lung adenocarcinoma. Some clones in this sample may be carry-over from other donors' samples. Each CDR3 is given with its conserved first and last residue. A D gene is named only where the DNA matches it firmly. Size values are once, few and many counts, or a class for expanded clones, and some rows have none.

D: TRBD2
J: TRBJ2-5
V: TRBV5-4
length: 15
size: few
DNA: TGTGCCAGCAGCTCCCACCCGACTAGCGGAGAGACCCAGTACTTC
CDR3: CASSSHPTSGETQYF

D: -
J: TRBJ2-3
V: TRBV18
length: 17
size: -
DNA: TGTGCCAGCTCACCTAAGGGGGGCAAGCGGACCACAGATACGCAGTATTTT
CDR3: CASSPKGGKRTTDTQYF

D: -
J: TRBJ2-1
V: TRBV28
length: 13
size: -
DNA: TGTGCCAGCACCCCGGAGGGCTACAATGAGCAGTTCTTC
CDR3: CASTPEGYNEQFF

D: TRBD1
J: TRBJ2-5
V: TRBV28
length: 16
size: once
DNA: TGTGCCAGCAGTGCGTGGGGACAGGGGTTAAGAGAGACCCAGTACTTC
CDR3: CASSAWGQGLRETQYF

D: TRBD2
J: TRBJ2-7
V: TRBV4-1
length: 18
size: -
DNA: TGCGCCAGCAGCCAAGATTCACTGGGGCTAGCGGGAGCGGGTGAGCAGTACTTC
CDR3: CASSQDSLGLAGAGEQYF

D: -
J: TRBJ2-5
V: TRBV29-1
length: 14
size: once
DNA: TGCAGCGTTCCCCCCGGCGGTCCCCAAGAGACCCAGTACTTC
CDR3: CSVPPGGPQETQYF

D: TRBD1
J: TRBJ1-1
V: TRBV5-1
length: 13
size: -
DNA: TGCGCCAGCAGCAGTCAGGGGGGCACTGAAGCTTTCTTT
CDR3: CASSSQGGTEAFF

D: -
J: TRBJ2-5
V: TRBV15
length: 15
size: few
DNA: TGTGCCACCAGCAGACCCCCCGCGGAGAGCGAGACCCAGTACTTC
CDR3: CATSRPPAESETQYF

D: TRBD1
J: TRBJ1-1
V: TRBV28
length: 13
size: -
DNA: TGTGCCAGCTACGGACAGGTGAACACTGAAGCTTTCTTT
CDR3: CASYGQVNTEAFF

D: TRBD2
J: TRBJ2-1
V: TRBV6-6
length: 14
size: few
DNA: TGTGCCAGCACCCTGCGACTAGCCGGTAATGAGCAGTTCTTC
CDR3: CASTLRLAGNEQFF

D: -
J: TRBJ1-2
V: TRBV29-1
length: 13
size: few
DNA: TGCAGCGCCCGGAGAGGGTCCGACATCGGCTACACCTTC
CDR3: CSARRGSDIGYTF

D: -
J: TRBJ1-4
V: TRBV2
length: 13
size: few
DNA: TGTGCCAGCAGAGCCGTACGTAATGAAAAACTGTTTTTT
CDR3: CASRAVRNEKLFF

D: -
J: TRBJ1-1
V: TRBV7-9
length: 13
size: -
DNA: TGTGCCAGCAGCCGGACGGGGGGACCTGAAGCTTTCTTT
CDR3: CASSRTGGPEAFF

D: -
J: TRBJ1-1
V: TRBV9
length: 14
size: -
DNA: TGTGCCAGCAGCGTAGAGGAGGGCCAAGCTGAAGCTTTCTTT
CDR3: CASSVEEGQAEAFF

D: TRBD1
J: TRBJ1-2
V: TRBV2
length: 15
size: -
DNA: TGTGCCAGCACCAGGGGGGACAGGGGGCGTAGGGGCTACACCTTC
CDR3: CASTRGDRGRRGYTF

D: TRBD1
J: TRBJ2-5
V: TRBV27
length: 13
size: -
DNA: TGTGCCAGCAGTTCAACAGGGGCTAAGACCCAGTACTTC
CDR3: CASSSTGAKTQYF

D: TRBD2
J: TRBJ2-3
V: TRBV29-1
length: 12
size: -
DNA: TGCAGCGTTGGGACTAGCACGTATCCCCAGTATTTT
CDR3: CSVGTSTYPQYF

D: -
J: TRBJ1-5
V: TRBV2
length: 14
size: few
DNA: TGTGCCAGCAGTGTAGGGGAAGCAGGCCAGCCCCAGCATTTT
CDR3: CASSVGEAGQPQHF

D: -
J: TRBJ2-7
V: TRBV19
length: 15
size: -
DNA: TGTGCCAGTAGGAGGGCGGACACCCCCCCCTACGAGCAGTACTTC
CDR3: CASRRADTPPYEQYF

D: -
J: TRBJ1-2
V: TRBV29-1
length: 11
size: few
DNA: TGCAGCGGGGAACAGGAGTATGGCTACACCTTC
CDR3: CSGEQEYGYTF

D: -
J: TRBJ1-5
V: TRBV6-6
length: 14
size: -
DNA: TGTGCCAGCAGTCCGGACAGCTTCAATCAGCCCCAGCATTTT
CDR3: CASSPDSFNQPQHF

D: -
J: TRBJ2-5
V: TRBV18
length: 11
size: -
DNA: TGTGCCAGCGAGGGCGAAGAGACCCAGTACTTC
CDR3: CASEGEETQYF

D: -
J: TRBJ2-2
V: TRBV9
length: 14
size: -
DNA: TGTGCCAGCAGCGCGGATCTGAACACCGGGGAGCTGTTTTTT
CDR3: CASSADLNTGELFF

D: -
J: TRBJ1-4
V: TRBV15
length: 12
size: -
DNA: TGTGCCACCAGCAGAGCTGACCCGCAACTGTTTTTT
CDR3: CATSRADPQLFF

D: TRBD2
J: TRBJ2-5
V: TRBV15
length: 15
size: -
DNA: TGTGCCACCACCACCCCGCTAGCGGGAGCGGAGACCCAGTACTTC
CDR3: CATTTPLAGAETQYF

D: -
J: TRBJ1-4
V: TRBV2
length: 12
size: few
DNA: TGTGCCAGCAGTGAACAGTTGGAAAAACTGTTTTTT
CDR3: CASSEQLEKLFF

D: -
J: TRBJ1-2
V: TRBV20-1
length: 11
size: -
DNA: TGCAGTGCTGTAAACAGGGATGGCTACACCTTC
CDR3: CSAVNRDGYTF

D: -
J: TRBJ2-2
V: TRBV7-2
length: 12
size: -
DNA: TGTGCCAGCAGCACTTACACCGGGGAGCTGTTTTTT
CDR3: CASSTYTGELFF

D: -
J: TRBJ2-1
V: TRBV5-6
length: 13
size: -
DNA: TGTGCCAGCAGCTTCCTGGCCTACAATGAGCAGTTCTTC
CDR3: CASSFLAYNEQFF

D: -
J: TRBJ2-7
V: TRBV11-2
length: 13
size: -
DNA: TGTGCCAGCAGCCAGGGGTCTAGCTACGAGCAGTACTTC
CDR3: CASSQGSSYEQYF

D: -
J: TRBJ1-2
V: TRBV6-1
length: 15
size: -
DNA: TGTGCCAGCAGTGAAAACCCAGAGATTAACTATGGCTACACCTTC
CDR3: CASSENPEINYGYTF

D: -
J: TRBJ1-1
V: TRBV28
length: 17
size: -
DNA: TGTGCCAGCAGTTCTCTCTCTGGAGAGGACACGAACACTGAAGCTTTCTTT
CDR3: CASSSLSGEDTNTEAFF

D: -
J: TRBJ1-4
V: TRBV7-9
length: 13
size: -
DNA: TGTGCCAGCAGCTTAGCGGGGGGGGAAGAACTGTTTTTT
CDR3: CASSLAGGEELFF

D: TRBD1
J: TRBJ1-2
V: TRBV2
length: 13
size: -
DNA: TGTGCCAGCAGTGGGACAGGGCTGGCTGGCTACACCTTC
CDR3: CASSGTGLAGYTF